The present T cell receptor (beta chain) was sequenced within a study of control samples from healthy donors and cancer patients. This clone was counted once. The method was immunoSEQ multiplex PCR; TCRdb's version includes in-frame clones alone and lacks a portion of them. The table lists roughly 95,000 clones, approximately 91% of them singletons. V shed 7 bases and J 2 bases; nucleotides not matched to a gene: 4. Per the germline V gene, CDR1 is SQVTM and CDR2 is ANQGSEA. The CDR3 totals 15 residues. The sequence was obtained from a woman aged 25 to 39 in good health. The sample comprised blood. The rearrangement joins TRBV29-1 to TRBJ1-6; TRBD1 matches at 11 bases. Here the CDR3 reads CSEDRGPAYNSPLHF. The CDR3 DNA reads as TGCAGCGAGGACAGGGGGCCCGCCTATAATTCACCCCTCCACTTT. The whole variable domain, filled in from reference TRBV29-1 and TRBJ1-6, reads SAVISQKPSRDICQRGTSLTIQCQVDSQVTMMFWYRQQPGQSLTLIATANQGSEATYESGFVIDKFPISRPNLTFSTLTVSNMSPEDSSIYLCSEDRGPAYNSPLHFGNGTRLTVT.